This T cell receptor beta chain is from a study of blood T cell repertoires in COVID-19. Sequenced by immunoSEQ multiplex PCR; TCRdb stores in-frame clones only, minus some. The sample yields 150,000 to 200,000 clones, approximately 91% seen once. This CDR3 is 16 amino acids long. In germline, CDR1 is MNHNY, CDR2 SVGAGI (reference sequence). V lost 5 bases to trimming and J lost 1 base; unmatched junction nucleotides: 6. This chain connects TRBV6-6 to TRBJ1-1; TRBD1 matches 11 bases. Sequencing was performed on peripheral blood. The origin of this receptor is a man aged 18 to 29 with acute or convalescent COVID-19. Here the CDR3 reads CASSRGGTGGNTEAFF. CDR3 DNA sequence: TGTGCCAGCAGTCGAGGGGGGACAGGGGGGAACACTGAAGCTTTCTTT.